The rows below give T cell receptor beta chains drawn from one sample of a study of T cells in Graves' hyperthyroidism and ophthalmopathy. TCRdb reanalysed the multiplex PCR reads using MiXCR and keeps one entry per CDR3 protein. The sample holds roughly 150,000 distinct CDR3 sequences, 9.4% seen once. Sequenced input: blood. The receptors stem from a woman younger than 35 with Graves' hyperthyroidism that later progressed to Graves' ophthalmopathy. The CDR3 runs from the conserved cysteine through the conserved F or W. Fields, in order: J gene, D gene, clone size, V gene, CDR3 protein, CDR3 DNA. A D gene is named only where the DNA matches it firmly. Some rows have no size entry. The others give once, few or many, or a class for an expanded clone.

J: TRBJ1-3; D: -; size: few; V: TRBV25-1; CDR3: CANSADASRAGNTIYF; DNA: TGTGCCAACAGCGCCGACGCCTCCCGCGCCGGAAACACCATATATTTT
J: TRBJ2-1; D: -; size: few; V: TRBV3-1; CDR3: CASSQVVLGSYNEQFF; DNA: TGTGCCAGCAGCCAAGTGGTTTTAGGGTCCTACAATGAGCAGTTCTTC
J: TRBJ2-1; D: TRBD2; size: many; V: TRBV12-3/TRBV12-4; CDR3: CASSWRGLAGGKNEQFF; DNA: TGTGCCAGCAGCTGGAGGGGACTAGCGGGAGGAAAAAATGAGCAGTTCTTC
J: TRBJ2-1; D: -; size: many; V: TRBV28; CDR3: CASRLENYNEQFF; DNA: TGTGCCAGCAGGTTGGAGAACTACAATGAGCAGTTCTTC
J: TRBJ2-5; D: TRBD2; size: many; V: TRBV3-1; CDR3: CASSLKVTSGQETQYF; DNA: TGTGCCAGCAGCCTCAAAGTAACTAGCGGGCAAGAGACCCAGTACTTC
J: TRBJ2-1; D: TRBD2; size: few; V: TRBV20-1; CDR3: CSAESGDFDNEQFF; DNA: TGCAGTGCTGAGAGCGGGGATTTTGACAATGAGCAGTTCTTC
J: TRBJ1-6; D: -; size: -; V: TRBV4-1; CDR3: CASSQFRQDRSYNSPLHF; DNA: TGCGCCAGCAGCCAATTCCGCCAGGACCGCTCCTATAATTCACCCCTCCACTTT
J: TRBJ2-1; D: -; size: many; V: TRBV3-1; CDR3: CASSQVVIGGRERGHNEQFF; DNA: TGTGCCAGCAGCCAAGTGGTAATCGGGGGGCGAGAACGTGGACACAATGAGCAGTTCTTC
J: TRBJ1-1; D: TRBD1; size: -; V: TRBV7-9; CDR3: CASSSTGQGNTEAFF; DNA: TGTGCCAGCAGCTCCACAGGACAGGGGAACACTGAAGCTTTCTTT
J: TRBJ2-5; D: TRBD2; size: many; V: TRBV15; CDR3: CATSRQPTSGEETQYF; DNA: TGTGCCACCAGCCGCCAGCCGACTAGCGGGGAAGAGACCCAGTACTTC
J: TRBJ2-2; D: -; size: many; V: TRBV28; CDR3: CASRTDTGELFF; DNA: TGTGCCAGCAGGACGGACACCGGGGAGCTGTTTTTT
J: TRBJ2-2; D: -; size: many; V: TRBV11-2; CDR3: CASSLDAGELFF; DNA: TGTGCCAGCAGCTTAGATGCTGGGGAGCTGTTTTTT
J: TRBJ2-7; D: -; size: many; V: TRBV5-1; CDR3: CASSFSPEIAPSYEQYF; DNA: TGCGCCAGCAGCTTTTCTCCCGAGATAGCGCCCTCCTACGAGCAGTACTTC
J: TRBJ1-6; D: -; size: many; V: TRBV12-3/TRBV12-4; CDR3: CASSLGFGPPLHF; DNA: TGTGCCAGCAGTTTAGGTTTTGGGCCACCCCTCCACTTT
J: TRBJ1-3; D: TRBD1; size: many; V: TRBV7-9; CDR3: CASSSPGTGVSSGNTIYF; DNA: TGTGCCAGCAGCTCCCCCGGGACAGGCGTTAGCTCTGGAAACACCATATATTTT
J: TRBJ2-7; D: -; size: many; V: TRBV30; CDR3: CAWSGGALDEQYF; DNA: TGTGCCTGGAGTGGGGGGGCGCTGGATGAGCAGTACTTC
J: TRBJ1-5; D: -; size: many; V: TRBV25-1; CDR3: CASSEGAQGPNQPQHF; DNA: TGTGCCAGCAGTGAAGGGGCACAGGGCCCGAATCAGCCCCAGCATTTT
J: TRBJ2-2; D: TRBD2; size: many; V: TRBV12-3/TRBV12-4; CDR3: CASSPLSGSGTGELFF; DNA: TGTGCCAGCAGTCCCCTCAGCGGGAGTGGCACCGGGGAGCTGTTTTTT
J: TRBJ1-1; D: -; size: many; V: TRBV6-1; CDR3: CASTGGAGPTEAFF; DNA: TGTGCCAGCACCGGTGGGGCTGGGCCCACTGAAGCTTTCTTT
J: TRBJ2-3; D: TRBD2; size: many; V: TRBV11-3; CDR3: CASSARTSGTDTQYF; DNA: TGTGCCAGCAGCGCCCGGACTAGCGGCACAGATACGCAGTATTTT
J: TRBJ1-1; D: -; size: many; V: TRBV28; CDR3: CASTTSAQGGEAFF; DNA: TGTGCCAGCACCACCTCTGCCCAGGGAGGTGAAGCTTTCTTT
J: TRBJ2-5; D: TRBD2; size: many; V: TRBV7-3; CDR3: CASSSLGGGKETQYF; DNA: TGTGCCAGCAGCTCACTCGGGGGGGGGAAGGAGACCCAGTACTTC
J: TRBJ1-2; D: -; size: many; V: TRBV7-9; CDR3: CASGGSANYGYTF; DNA: TGTGCCAGCGGGGGCAGCGCTAACTATGGCTACACCTTC
J: TRBJ1-4; D: -; size: few; V: TRBV9; CDR3: CASSVGDSEKLFF; DNA: TGTGCCAGCAGCGTAGGAGACTCTGAAAAACTGTTTTTT
J: TRBJ2-7; D: TRBD1; size: many; V: TRBV7-9; CDR3: CASSSRDRGYEQYF; DNA: TGTGCCAGCAGCTCTCGGGACAGGGGTTACGAGCAGTACTTC
J: TRBJ2-2; D: TRBD2; size: many; V: TRBV2; CDR3: CASSEETSGSNTGELFF; DNA: TGTGCCAGCAGTGAAGAGACTAGCGGATCGAACACCGGGGAGCTGTTTTTT
J: TRBJ2-1; D: TRBD2; size: few; V: TRBV6-5; CDR3: CASSYFLVAGVVNEQFF; DNA: TGTGCCAGCAGTTACTTTTTGGTAGCGGGGGTAGTCAATGAGCAGTTCTTC
J: TRBJ1-1; D: -; size: -; V: TRBV10-2; CDR3: CASSDIGQGGAFF; DNA: TGCGCCAGCAGTGATATCGGGCAGGGTGGAGCTTTCTTT
J: TRBJ2-5; D: -; size: many; V: TRBV6-5; CDR3: CASSYSQGRETQYF; DNA: TGTGCCAGCAGTTACTCCCAGGGACGAGAGACCCAGTACTTC
J: TRBJ1-2; D: TRBD1; size: many; V: TRBV6-1; CDR3: CASRSGTANTNYGYTF; DNA: TGTGCCAGCAGATCCGGGACAGCGAATACTAACTATGGCTACACCTTC